This T cell receptor beta chain was retrieved from a study of shared clonotypes between healthy human individuals. Here immunoSEQ multiplex PCR was the method, and the copy in TCRdb shows in-frame clones only, minus some. In the table there are around 560,000 clones, roughly 96% of which are singletons. The CDR3 spans 14 residues. CDR1 and CDR2 from the germline V gene are MDHEN and SYDVKM. CD45RO-negative CD8 cells positively selected for CCR7 made up the naive population, which excluded terminally differentiated effector memory CD45RA+ cells. Source material: naive CD8+ T cells sorted from blood. The chain links TRBV28 to TRBJ2-5, with 11 bases lining up with TRBD2. The tail of the sequence fits TRBJ2-7 better, so the J call may be wrong. This TCR derives from a woman in her twenties or thirties in good health. The CDR3 DNA is TGTGCCAGCAGCCTACTAGCGGGAGTCAGCGAGCAGTACTTC. This encodes CASSLLAGVSEQYF.